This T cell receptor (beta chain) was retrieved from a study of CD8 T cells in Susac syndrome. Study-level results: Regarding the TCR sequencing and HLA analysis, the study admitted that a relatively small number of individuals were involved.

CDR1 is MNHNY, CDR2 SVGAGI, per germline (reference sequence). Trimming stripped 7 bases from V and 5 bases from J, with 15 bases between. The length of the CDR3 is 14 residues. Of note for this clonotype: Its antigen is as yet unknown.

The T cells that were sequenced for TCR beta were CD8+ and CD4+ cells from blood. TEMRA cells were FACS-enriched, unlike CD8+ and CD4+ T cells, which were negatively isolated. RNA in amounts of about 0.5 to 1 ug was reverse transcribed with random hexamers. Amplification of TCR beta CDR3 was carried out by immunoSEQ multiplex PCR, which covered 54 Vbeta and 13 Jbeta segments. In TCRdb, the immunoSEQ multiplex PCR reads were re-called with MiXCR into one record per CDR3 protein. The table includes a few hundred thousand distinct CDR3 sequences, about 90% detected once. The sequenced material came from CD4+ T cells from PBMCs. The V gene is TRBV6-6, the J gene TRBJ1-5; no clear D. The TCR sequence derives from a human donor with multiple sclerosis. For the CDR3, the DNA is TGTGCCAGCACCCCGGGAGGTGGGGATCAGCCCCAGCATTTT. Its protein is CASTPGGGDQPQHF.